The clone carrying this TCR beta chain was seen at least ten times. The sample comes from a study of T cells in Graves' hyperthyroidism and ophthalmopathy. The source material, RNA transcripts, was used to amplify TCR beta CDR3 regions. Researchers ran a first-round RT-PCR on the TCR CDR3 using the HTBI primer set. Using its own MiXCR run on the multiplex PCR reads, TCRdb lists one record per CDR3 protein. The sample holds fewer than 900,000 distinct CDR3 sequences, approximately 19% seen once. Source material for PBMCs was roughly 10 ml fresh peripheral blood. The sequencing input was blood. This clonotype was sampled from a woman aged 45-65 years with Graves' hyperthyroidism that later progressed to Graves' ophthalmopathy.

The CDR3 nucleotides are TGTGCCTGGAGCCCCAGGGGATTAGGCACAGATACGCAGTATTTT. Its protein product is CAWSPRGLGTDTQYF. The rearrangement joins TRBV30 to TRBJ2-3, with a possible D match to TRBD1 (6 bases). V was trimmed by 3 bases and J by 1 base, leaving 14 bases between them. The CDR3 consists of 15 residues. Germline V gene sequence: CDR1 GTSNPN, CDR2 SVGIG (reference sequence).